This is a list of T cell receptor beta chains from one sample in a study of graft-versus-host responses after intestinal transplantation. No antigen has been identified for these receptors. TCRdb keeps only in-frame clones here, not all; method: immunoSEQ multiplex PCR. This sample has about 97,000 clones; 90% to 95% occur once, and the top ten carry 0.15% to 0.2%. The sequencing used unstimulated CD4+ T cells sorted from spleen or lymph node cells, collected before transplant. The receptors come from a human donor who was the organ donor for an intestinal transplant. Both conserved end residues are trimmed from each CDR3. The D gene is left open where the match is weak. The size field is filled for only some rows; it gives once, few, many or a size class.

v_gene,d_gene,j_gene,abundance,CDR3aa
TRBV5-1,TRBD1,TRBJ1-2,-,ASSDTGDTNYGYT
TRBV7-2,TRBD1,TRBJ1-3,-,ASSPSTGTGGNTIY
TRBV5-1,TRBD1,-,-,ASSPLDRDEQY
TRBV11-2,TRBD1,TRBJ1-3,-,ASSLRGQGSRRNTIY
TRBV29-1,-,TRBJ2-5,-,SVAHGQETQY
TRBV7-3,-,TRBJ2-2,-,ASSQRAGAGTGELF
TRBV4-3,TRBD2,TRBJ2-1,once,ASSQDLKAGGSYNEQF
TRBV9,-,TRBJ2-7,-,ASSPGGVSYEQY
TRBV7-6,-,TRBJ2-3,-,ASSYGYLRTDTQY
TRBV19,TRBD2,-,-,ASSGTSLGIYEQY
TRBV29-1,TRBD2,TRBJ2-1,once,SVLWGGDEQF
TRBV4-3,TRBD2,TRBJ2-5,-,ASSQGLAGRYQETQY
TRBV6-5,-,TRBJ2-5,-,ASSQSWFQETQY
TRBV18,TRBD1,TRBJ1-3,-,ASSPDRAGNTIY
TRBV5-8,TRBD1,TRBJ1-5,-,ASSDGTGGQPQH
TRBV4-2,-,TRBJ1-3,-,ASSQISGTDISGGNTIY
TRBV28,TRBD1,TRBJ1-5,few,ASSGQGGQPQH
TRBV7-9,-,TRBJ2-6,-,ASSSTGRLTGANVLT
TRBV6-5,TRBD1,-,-,ASSGGAPDEQY
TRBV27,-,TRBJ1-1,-,ASSHQGRNTEAF
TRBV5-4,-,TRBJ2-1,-,ASGTPDNEQF
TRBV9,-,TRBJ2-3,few,ASSVVGGGNTDTQY
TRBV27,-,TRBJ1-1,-,ASRDPVGRNTEAF
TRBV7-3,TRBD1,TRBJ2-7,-,ASSKTGGLSYEQY
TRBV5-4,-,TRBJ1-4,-,ASSLGARSEKLF
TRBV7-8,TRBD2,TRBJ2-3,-,ASSFPWTSGDPTDTQY
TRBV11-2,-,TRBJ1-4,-,ASSLVPGYNEKLF
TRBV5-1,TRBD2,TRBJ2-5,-,ASRRTSGQETQY
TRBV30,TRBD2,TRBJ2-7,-,AWRDGTSGNYEQY
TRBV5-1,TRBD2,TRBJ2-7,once,ASSIYGGAYEQY
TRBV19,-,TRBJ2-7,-,ASSTTVSYEQY
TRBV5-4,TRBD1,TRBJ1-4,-,ASSTGQGSTTNEKLF
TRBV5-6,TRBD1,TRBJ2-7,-,ASSFMDRGAYEQY
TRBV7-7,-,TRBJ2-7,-,AGRLRGEGSYEQY
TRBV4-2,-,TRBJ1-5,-,ASSPVGDGSNQPQH
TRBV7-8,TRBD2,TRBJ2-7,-,ASSLRTSGAYEQY
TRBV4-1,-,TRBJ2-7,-,ASSERTRGEQY
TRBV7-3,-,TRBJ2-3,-,ASSQSQGGTQY
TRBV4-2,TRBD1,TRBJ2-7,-,ASSLRDRAPYEQY
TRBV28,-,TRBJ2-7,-,ASSFVTRDLEQY
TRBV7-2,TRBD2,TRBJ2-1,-,ASGSGGQYNEQF
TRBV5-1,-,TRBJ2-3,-,ASSLGLVNTDTQY
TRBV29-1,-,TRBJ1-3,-,SGGEYGNTIY
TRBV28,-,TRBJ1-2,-,ASSLYAGVYGYT
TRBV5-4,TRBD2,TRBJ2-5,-,AIPGGRQQETQY
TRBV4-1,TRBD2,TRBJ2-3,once,ASSQDQAGGPGDTQY
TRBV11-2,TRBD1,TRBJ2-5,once,ASSLLGQLTPYQETQY
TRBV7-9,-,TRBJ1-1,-,ASSHPPTVEAF
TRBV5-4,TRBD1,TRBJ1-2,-,ASSLGQGNYGYT